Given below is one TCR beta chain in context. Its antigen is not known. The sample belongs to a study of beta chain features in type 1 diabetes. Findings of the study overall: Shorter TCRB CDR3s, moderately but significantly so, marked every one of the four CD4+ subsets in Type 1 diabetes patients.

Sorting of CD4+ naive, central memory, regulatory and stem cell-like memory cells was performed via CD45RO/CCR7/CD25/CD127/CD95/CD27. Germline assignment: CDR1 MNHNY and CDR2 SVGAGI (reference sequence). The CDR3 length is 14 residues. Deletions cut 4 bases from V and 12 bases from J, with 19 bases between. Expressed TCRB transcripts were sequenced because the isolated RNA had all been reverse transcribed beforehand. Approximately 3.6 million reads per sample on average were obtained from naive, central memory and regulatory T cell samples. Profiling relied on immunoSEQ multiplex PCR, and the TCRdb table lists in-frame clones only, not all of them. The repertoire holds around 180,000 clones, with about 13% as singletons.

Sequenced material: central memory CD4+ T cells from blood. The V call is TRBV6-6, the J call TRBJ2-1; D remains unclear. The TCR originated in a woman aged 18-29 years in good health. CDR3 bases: TGTGCCAGCAGTTCCCGGGTCCTCGATGGATGGCAGTTCTTC. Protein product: CASSSRVLDGWQFF.